This is a list of T cell receptor beta chains from one sample in a study of early T cells in non-severe SARS-CoV-2 infection. TCRdb fed the 5' RACE reads into MiXCR, producing one record per CDR3 protein. Among fewer than 100,000 distinct CDR3 sequences, about 6% were seen once, and the ten largest hold 6.5% to 9%. Material: whole blood. All receptors come from an adult who was a healthcare worker with PCR-confirmed SARS-CoV-2 infection or an uninfected control (not recorded which). The CDR3 runs from the conserved cysteine through the conserved F or W.

J	V	CDR3
TRBJ2-7	TRBV5-5	CASSLVGAGRTYEQYF
TRBJ1-1	TRBV6-6	CASRRQGSDTEAFF
TRBJ1-4	TRBV2	CASSRDRDEKLFF
TRBJ2-6	TRBV12-3/TRBV12-4	CASSSPSRGGIQRWANVLTF
TRBJ2-3	TRBV3-1	CASSQVSGGTDTQYF
TRBJ2-1	TRBV6-2/TRBV6-3	CASCSGDRVADEQFF
TRBJ2-1	TRBV24-1	CATSDLMGANEQFF
TRBJ2-1	TRBV20-1	CSASRDTDNNEQFF
TRBJ2-3	TRBV9	CASSVGIDTQYF
TRBJ2-2	TRBV5-4	CASSLLSGGAHTGELFF
TRBJ2-2	TRBV6-2/TRBV6-3	CASGQGQNTGELFF
TRBJ2-3	TRBV10-2	CASSPTSATDTQYF
TRBJ2-5	TRBV29-1	CSVLGGIQETQYF
TRBJ1-1	TRBV11-2	CASSFTDNTEAFF
TRBJ1-1	TRBV2	CASSDGQILDEAFF
TRBJ1-6	TRBV6-6	CASSYHTVEYNSPLHF
TRBJ2-2	TRBV7-6	CASSLVSQATGELFF
TRBJ2-7	TRBV5-6	CASSSDRFNEQYF
TRBJ2-5	TRBV29-1	CSVALTGPQETQYF
TRBJ1-5	TRBV20-1	CSAGQGSQPQHF
TRBJ2-7	TRBV5-1	CASSSGLGNYEQYF
TRBJ2-6	TRBV18	CASSPRGSGANVLTF
TRBJ2-7	TRBV18	CASSLRTRVNEQYF
TRBJ2-7	TRBV6-6	CASCKTVYEQYF
TRBJ1-4	TRBV5-5	CASSEGAEGRGKLFF
TRBJ2-7	TRBV6-6	CASSYSKLGGSGHEQYF
TRBJ2-1	TRBV4-2	CASSLQGSGGRAYNEQFF